This TCR beta chain comes out of a study of blood T cell repertoires in COVID-19. Background on the study: Material from acute and convalescent COVID-19 was sourced from the United States, Italy and Spain. Sources were T cells, B-cell-depleted T cells, or PBMCs; the material itself was cDNA or gDNA.

Per germline, CDR1 MNHNS and CDR2 SASEGT. V lost 0 bases, J lost 1 base, and 7 bases lay in between. The CDR3 consists of 15 residues. This clone was found a few times. Measured with immunoSEQ multiplex PCR; TCRdb has only the in-frame clones, and not every one. The repertoire holds hundreds of thousands of clones, roughly nine tenths seen once, with approximately 2% in the top ten. The receptor's source is a woman in her twenties or thirties with COVID-19, enrolled during active disease. Sequences were obtained from peripheral blood. This chain uses TRBV6-1 with TRBJ2-4; D may be TRBD2 (6 bases). CDR3 residues: CASSEAEGAKNIQYF. The CDR3 DNA follows: TGTGCCAGCAGTGAAGCGGAGGGGGCCAAAAACATTCAGTACTTC.